The source of this TCR beta chain is a study of beta chain features in type 1 diabetes. The CDR3 has 16 amino acids. The germline V and J ends were trimmed by 1 base and 1 base, with 11 bases remaining between them. The germline CDR1 and CDR2 sequences are MNHEY and SMNVEV (reference sequence). All of the isolated RNA was reverse transcribed, so expressed TCRB transcripts were sequenced. Assay: immunoSEQ multiplex PCR; the TCRdb copy retains only in-frame clones and omits some. The table has hundreds of thousands of clones, around 13% seen once. As to this clone: The antigen is unknown.

General study results and limits: Moderate but significant shortening of TCRB CDR3s was recorded in all four CD4+ subsets from Type 1 diabetes patients. Still unanswered here is whether HLA type influences TCRB rearrangement.

Only one heparinised blood draw was taken per donor, and its volume averaged about 120 mL. Sequencing input: central memory CD4+ T cells from blood. The chain has TRBV27 and TRBJ1-5; no reliable D call. The clonotype originates from a man aged 25 to 45 in good health. The CDR3 sequence is CASSLYSLGSNQPQHF. The CDR3 DNA reads as TGTGCCAGCAGTTTATATAGTTTGGGGAGCAATCAGCCCCAGCATTTT.